This TCR beta chain was sequenced for a study of metastatic and nonmetastatic thyroid tumors. As handled by the study authors: Using the CDR3 differences seen across clinicopathological groups, the authors built a distant-metastasis classifier for papillary thyroid cancer, which was meant to discriminate distant-metastatic patients. With MiXCR, TCRdb called clones anew from the PCR reads. In this record, the V and J calls reflect TCRdb's handling and not the investigators' own analysis. This sample has under 5,000 clones; 20% to 25% occur once, and the top ten carry 22%. All patients reached thyroid surgery having received no treatment beforehand. The V end lost 6 bases, the J end lost 2 bases, and 13 bases lay between the germline ends. The CDR3 consists of 14 residues. The germline V gene encodes CDR1 MDHEN and CDR2 SYDVKM. This clone turned up a few times.

Sequenced sample: tumor tissue. The chain links TRBV28 to TRBJ1-2, with D maybe TRBD1 (5 bases). This clonotype was sampled from a male donor with papillary thyroid cancer or a benign thyroid nodule (not recorded which). Some clones in this sample may be carry-over from other donors' samples. The CDR3 here is CASSFLRGNYGYTF. In DNA, the CDR3 is TGTGCCAGCAGCTTTCTCCGGGGGAACTATGGCTACACCTTC.